These 5 T cell receptor beta chains came from one sample sequenced in a study of response to subunit inactivated influenza vaccine. TCRdb reprocessed the RT-PCR reads with MiXCR, giving one entry per CDR3 protein. This sample carries more than 500,000 distinct CDR3 sequences, over 9% of them seen once, and the ten largest clones take approximately 11%. These data also formed part of another study, on T cells expressing NK-cell markers. That report notes: 5'RACE template switching with UMIs produced the TCR beta cDNA.

Sequenced material: PBMCs from blood, taken on the day of vaccination. The source is a man between 50 and 59 years old who received an inactivated influenza vaccine.

V is TRBV4-1 and J is TRBJ1-2; TRBD1 agrees at 7 bases. The V segment lost 6 bases and the J segment 4 bases; nucleotides outside the gene matches: 8. In germline, CDR1 is MGHRA, CDR2 YSYEKL. This CDR3 spans 14 amino acids. DNA for the CDR3: TGCGCCAGCAGATATAACACAGGGGCCTATGGCTACACCTTC. This codes for CASRYNTGAYGYTF.

The V and J genes are TRBV20-1 and TRBJ2-7; 11 nucleotides agree with TRBD1. The CDR3 has 15 residues. Per the germline V gene, CDR1 is DFQATT and CDR2 is SNEGSKA (reference sequence). V lost 5 bases to trimming and J lost 3 bases; unmatched junction nucleotides: 9. In DNA form, the CDR3 reads TGCAGTGCTCCAAATCCGGACAGGGGGCTCTACGAGCAGTACTTC. It specifies CSAPNPDRGLYEQYF.

This clonotype was observed a handful of times. The chain couples TRBV10-2 to TRBJ2-7; 7 nucleotides match TRBD1. Per germline, CDR1 WSHSY and CDR2 SAAADI. This CDR3 region has 13 residues. Unmatched junction bases numbered 5, after V lost 8 bases and J lost 1 base. CDR3 bases: TGCGCCAGCTTGGACAGGTATTCCTACGAGCAGTACTTC. It is translated as CASLDRYSYEQYF.

The table lists this clonotype with a few counts. The rearrangement links TRBV11-2 to TRBJ1-2; D uncertain. CDR1 and CDR2 from the germline V gene are SGHAT and FQNNGV. Trimming cost V 0 bases and J 2 bases, with 7 bases left between them. The CDR3 runs to 14 residues. Here the CDR3 reads CASSLDLGNYGYTF. The CDR3 coding sequence is TGTGCCAGCAGCTTAGATCTGGGGAACTATGGCTACACCTTC.

This clonotype was seen ten or more times. The genes are TRBV11-2 and TRBJ2-3, with 10 bases aligning to TRBD1. There are 14 residues in the CDR3. Germline V CDR1 and CDR2: SGHAT, FQNNGV. V shed 3 bases and J 7 bases; nucleotides not matched to a gene: 4. The CDR3 reads CASSFDRGLHTQYF. For the CDR3, the DNA is TGTGCCAGCAGCTTCGACAGGGGGCTGCATACGCAGTATTTT.